These T cell receptor beta chains were read from a single sample in a study of shared T cell receptors in the human thymus. Sequenced by immunoSEQ multiplex PCR; TCRdb stores in-frame clones only, minus some. The profile covers 720,000 or so clones, with 70% to 90% appearing a single time and 0.0095% to 0.011% taken by the ten largest. This sample was shared with a second study, whose subject was human thymus T cells.

Sequenced: thymocytes. These receptors were taken from a girl younger than two with a congenital heart defect. Each CDR3 is given with its conserved first and last residue. The D gene is left open where the match is weak. Size is stated for part of the rows, as once, few or many counts, or as a class when the clone is expanded.

>.|TRBJ1-2|.|TRBV6-1
CAARNTFYGYTF
TGTGCGGCCAGGAACACCTTCTATGGCTACACCTTC
>.|TRBJ2-7|TRBD1|TRBV5-4
CASSLFWTGGSYEQYF
TGTGCCAGCAGCTTGTTCTGGACAGGCGGCTCCTACGAGCAGTACTTC
>.|TRBJ1-2|TRBD1|TRBV19
CASSAYEHRGTGPKLANYGYTF
TGTGCCAGTAGTGCGTACGAACACAGGGGAACCGGCCCGAAGTTGGCTAACTATGGCTACACCTTC
>once|TRBJ1-3|TRBD1|TRBV11-3
CASSRDSLSGNTIYF
TGTGCCAGCAGCCGGGACAGTCTCTCTGGAAACACCATATATTTT
>.|TRBJ2-2|.|TRBV7-5
CARWAGDLDWATGELFF
TGTGCCAGATGGGCAGGGGATTTGGACTGGGCCACCGGGGAGCTGTTTTTT
>.|TRBJ2-1|.|TRBV5-4
CASMGDGPHSYNEQFF
TGTGCCAGCATGGGAGATGGGCCTCACTCCTACAATGAGCAGTTCTTC
>.|TRBJ1-2|TRBD1|TRBV19
CASSVVGQVYGYTF
TGTGCCAGTAGTGTGGTGGGACAGGTCTATGGCTACACCTTC
>.|TRBJ1-5|.|TRBV9
CASSVGRPGEQPQHF
TGTGCCAGCAGCGTAGGAAGGCCGGGAGAGCAGCCCCAGCATTTT
>.|TRBJ1-4|.|TRBV19
CASTPKQSFEKLFF
TGTGCCAGTACCCCTAAACAGAGTTTTGAAAAACTGTTTTTT
>.|TRBJ2-1|TRBD2|TRBV5-4
CASSFGLAGAPNEQFF
TGTGCCAGCAGCTTTGGGCTAGCGGGGGCCCCAAATGAGCAGTTCTTC
>.|TRBJ2-1|TRBD2|TRBV9
CASSETSGGASSYNEQFF
TGTGCCAGCAGCGAGACTAGCGGGGGGGCTAGTTCCTACAATGAGCAGTTCTTC
>.|TRBJ2-1|TRBD2|TRBV29-1
CSVEDRGGPSYNEQFF
TGCAGCGTTGAAGATCGGGGGGGGCCCTCCTACAATGAGCAGTTCTTC
>.|TRBJ1-2|.|TRBV19
CASSISTSYGYTF
TGTGCCAGTAGTATTAGTACGAGCTATGGCTACACCTTC
>.|TRBJ1-2|TRBD1|TRBV14
CASSQDGQVRYTF
TGTGCCAGCAGCCAAGATGGACAGGTGCGCTACACCTTC
>.|TRBJ2-1|TRBD1|TRBV6-6
CASSRPGQPYNEQFF
TGTGCCAGCAGCCGCCCGGGACAGCCTTACAATGAGCAGTTCTTC